This entry lists 8 T cell receptor beta chains sequenced from one sample in a study of CD8+ T cells in alopecia areata. As to treatment: oral pan-JAK inhibitor, 5-10 mg twice daily. TCR sequencing used cDNA made by reverse transcription of extracted RNA. The table came from immunoSEQ multiplex PCR; TCRdb's copy has only in-frame clones and leaves some out. Of roughly 110,000 clones detected, around 84% appear once; the ten largest clones hold 24%. The sequences come from CD8+ T cells sorted from blood, collected at week 24, from a patient treated with tofacitinib. Source of these receptors: a human donor with alopecia areata.

The CDR3 spells CSVEEAQGPSYEQYF. The CDR3 nucleotides are TGCAGCGTTGAAGAGGCCCAGGGGCCGTCCTACGAGCAGTACTTC. This rearrangement joins TRBV29-1 to TRBJ2-7; a weak D match, TRBD1 (6 bases). The CDR3 is made up of 15 amino acids. The V gene's germline CDR1 is SQVTM and CDR2 ANQGSEA. V lost 0 bases to trimming and J lost 1 base, with 13 bases between them.

The rearrangement links TRBV11-2 to TRBJ1-2, with no clear D. CDR3 length: 15 residues. Germline CDR1 is SGHAT and CDR2 is FQNNGV. V dropped 2 bases and J dropped 3 bases, with 13 bases sitting between them. The CDR3 loop reads CASSLMGTAYYGYTF. The CDR3 nucleotides are TGTGCCAGCAGCTTAATGGGAACAGCCTACTATGGCTACACCTTC. Complete variable domain (other parts from reference TRBV11-2 and TRBJ1-2): EAGVAQSPRYKIIEKRQSVAFWCNPISGHATLYWYQQILGQGPKLLIQFQNNGVVDDSQLPKDRFSAERLKGVDSTLKIQPAKLEDSAVYLCASSLMGTAYYGYTFGSGTRLTVV.

A few counts support this clone. The chain uses TRBV7-9 and TRBJ2-7; perhaps TRBD2 as D (5 bases). The CDR3 contains 15 residues. The V end was cut by 8 bases, the J end by 1 base, with 18 bases between. Germline-derived CDR1 and CDR2 are SEHNR and FQNEAQ (reference sequence). The CDR3 here is CASRRIGEGSYEQYF. In nucleotides, the CDR3 is TGTGCCAGCCGACGAATCGGGGAAGGGTCCTACGAGCAGTACTTC.

Here the CDR3 DNA reads TGTGCCAGCAGCCAGGGGACCGCGCAGTATTTT. Translation gives CASSQGTAQYF. The chain links TRBV4-2 to TRBJ2-3; D tentatively reads TRBD1 or TRBD2 (5 bases each). Per the germline V gene, CDR1 is LGHNA and CDR2 is YNFKEQ. This CDR3 is 11 amino acids long. V was trimmed by 3 bases and J by 10 bases, leaving 8 bases between them.

The rearrangement joins TRBV27 to TRBJ1-1; a possible D gene is TRBD1 (6 bases). Germline CDR1 is MNHEY and CDR2 is SMNVEV (reference sequence). Trimming took off 5 bases at V and 1 base at J, with 11 bases between the two ends. The CDR3 extends over 14 amino acids. This CDR3 reads CASSIRGQNTEAFF. CDR3 in DNA: TGTGCCAGCAGTATCAGGGGTCAGAACACTGAAGCTTTCTTT.

In this sample, this clone turned up a few times. The CDR3 bases are TGCGCCAGCAGTGAGTCGTTGCGGGGGGGCTCAGATACGCAGTATTTT. It yields the protein CASSESLRGGSDTQYF. The rearrangement uses TRBV10-2 and TRBJ2-3; 9 bases line up with TRBD2. The V gene's germline CDR1 is WSHSY and CDR2 SAAADI. The CDR3 has 16 residues. Trimming at V came to 0 bases and at J to 4 bases, leaving 5 bases not matched to a gene.

This chain connects TRBV11-3 to TRBJ2-7; 10 bases are shared with TRBD2. Trimming at V came to 5 bases and at J to 3 bases, leaving 4 bases not matched to a gene. The CDR3 totals 14 residues. From germline, CDR1 is SGHNT and CDR2 YENEEA. Here the CDR3 DNA reads TGTGCCAGCAGCCACAGCGGGGGGGGCTACGAGCAGTACTTC. Translating gives CASSHSGGGYEQYF.

This chain joins TRBV6-5 and TRBJ1-1, with D perhaps TRBD1 (6 bases). V lost 6 bases and J lost 0, with 14 bases in between. The length of the CDR3 is 15 residues. CDR1 is MNHEY, CDR2 SVGAGI, per germline. Here the CDR3 reads CASSAQGNMNTEAFF. The DNA for the CDR3 is TGTGCCAGCAGCGCGCAGGGGAATATGAACACTGAAGCTTTCTTT.